Below, one T cell receptor beta chain is given with its context. Its antigen is not identified. This specimen belongs to a study of CD8 T cells in Susac syndrome. When the RNA was reverse transcribed, random hexamers were used with an input of about 0.5 to 1 ug. Via MiXCR, TCRdb re-called the immunoSEQ multiplex PCR reads, giving one row per CDR3 protein. The sample holds approximately 130,000 distinct CDR3 sequences, about 90% seen once. Trimming left V 4 bases short and J 1 base short, with 11 bases between. The germline CDR1 and CDR2 sequences are SQVTM and ANQGSEA. CDR3 size: 13 residues. Sequencing targeted TCR beta in T cells from blood (CD8+ and CD4+). Relapsing-remitting disease, either stable or active, was present in the multiple sclerosis controls, who were treatment-naive patients. Study-wide results and limits: As the study acknowledged, the number of individuals in its TCR sequencing and HLA analysis was relatively small.

This TCR derives from a human donor with multiple sclerosis. Sequencing used CD8+ T cells from PBMCs. The V gene is TRBV29-1, the J gene TRBJ2-7; D possibly corresponds to TRBD2 (6 bases). CDR3: CSVVGGKSYEQYF. In DNA, the CDR3 is TGCAGCGTTGTAGGCGGGAAATCCTACGAGCAGTACTTC.